This T cell receptor (beta chain) came from a study of regulatory T cells in long-lasting Graves disease. The CDR3 length is 15 residues. Germline lookup yields CDR1 SQVTM and CDR2 ANQGSEA. Trimming removed 7 bases from V and 8 bases from J; junction bases left unmatched: 20. As for this clonotype: Given a much more abundant clone one base away, this may be a read error.

The TCR beta library used iRepertoire HTBI primers with Arm-PCR amplification of CDR3. TCRdb re-called the multiplex PCR reads through MiXCR, storing one row per CDR3 protein. The sample has 400,000 to 500,000 distinct CDR3 sequences; around 20% are singletons. Time point indicated: persistent/refractory GD, antithyroid drugs over 5 years with positive TRAb. PBMC-derived RNA was used for the TCR library. This clonotype was sampled from a female donor with Graves disease. V usage is TRBV29-1 and J usage is TRBJ2-7, with TRBD2 matching over 7 bases. The material sequenced was peripheral blood mononuclear cells (PBMCs), taken when the disease was refractory, from a patient treated with antithyroid drugs. CDR3 DNA sequence: TGCAGCGCGTTCCTTTCCGGGACTACCATATACAAGCAGTACTTC. It is translated as CSAFLSGTTIYKQYF.